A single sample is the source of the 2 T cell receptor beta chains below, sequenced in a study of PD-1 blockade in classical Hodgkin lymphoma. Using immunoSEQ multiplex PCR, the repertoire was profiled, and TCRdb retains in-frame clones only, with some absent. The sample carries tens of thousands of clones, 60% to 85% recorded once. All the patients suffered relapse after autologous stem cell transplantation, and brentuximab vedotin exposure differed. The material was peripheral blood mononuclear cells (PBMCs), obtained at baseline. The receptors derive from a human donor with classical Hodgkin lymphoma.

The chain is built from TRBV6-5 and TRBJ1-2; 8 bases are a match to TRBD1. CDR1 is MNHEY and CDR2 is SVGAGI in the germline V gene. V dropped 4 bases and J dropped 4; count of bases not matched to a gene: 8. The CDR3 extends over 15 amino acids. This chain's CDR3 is CASSSRTGLGYGYTF. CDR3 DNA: TGTGCCAGCAGTTCCAGGACAGGGTTAGGCTATGGCTACACCTTC.

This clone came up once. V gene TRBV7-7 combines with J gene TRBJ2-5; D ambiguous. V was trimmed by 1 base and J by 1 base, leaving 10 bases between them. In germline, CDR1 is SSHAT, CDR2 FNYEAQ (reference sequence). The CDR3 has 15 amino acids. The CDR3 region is CASSLGSTAQETQYF. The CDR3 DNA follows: TGTGCCAGCAGCTTAGGATCAACAGCCCAAGAGACCCAGTACTTC.